This T cell receptor beta chain stems from a study of blood T cell repertoires in COVID-19. Study-wide background: Samples came from the United States, Italy and Spain, spanning acute and convalescent COVID-19.

The germline V gene encodes CDR1 LNHDA and CDR2 SQIVND (reference sequence). V was cut by 9 bases and J by 5 bases, with 10 bases left in between. The CDR3 loop spans 11 amino acids. Here immunoSEQ multiplex PCR was the method, and the copy in TCRdb shows in-frame clones only, minus some. Of 150,000 or so clones listed, around 84% are singletons. Sequencing was carried out using peripheral blood. V and J are TRBV19 and TRBJ1-2, with D unclear. The receptor was derived from a woman in her forties or fifties with acute or convalescent COVID-19. The CDR3 here is CASRGRYGYTF. In DNA form, the CDR3 reads TGTGCCAGCAGAGGAAGGTATGGCTACACCTTC. Combining the CDR3 with reference TRBV19 and TRBJ1-2 gives the whole variable domain DGGITQSPKYLFRKEGQNVTLSCEQNLNHDAMYWYRQDPGQGLRLIYYSQIVNDFQKGDIAEGYSVSREKKESFPLTVTSAQKNPTAFYLCASRGRYGYTFGSGTRLTVV.